The 18 T cell receptor beta chains given below trace back to one sample, sequenced in a study of CD8+CD57+ T cells in acquired aplastic anemia. Whoever was chosen for sequencing had shown CD8+CD57+ cell expansion by flow cytometry. Profiling that covered TCR beta VDJ and CDR3 relied on genomic DNA as its template. TCRdb itself ran the reads through MiXCR, one entry per CDR3 protein. The sample holds under 500,000 distinct CDR3 sequences, approximately 33% seen once. Sequenced input: sorted CD4+, CD8+, or CD8+CD57+ T cells (not recorded which) from PBMCs. The receptors were sampled from a human donor with aplastic anemia.

There are a few counts of this clonotype. This may be a read error: a much more frequent sequence differs by one nucleotide. V is TRBV20-1 and J is TRBJ2-7, with 7 bases identical to TRBD1. The CDR3 spans 13 residues. Germline CDR1 is DFQATT and CDR2 is SNEGSKA (reference sequence). In nucleotides, the CDR3 is TGCAGTTCTAGGATGGACAGGTCCTACGAGCAGTACTTC. Protein product: CSSRMDRSYEQYF.

With respect to this clonotype: At one end the junction does not follow the germline gene, possibly because of a read error. This chain links TRBV25-1 with TRBJ1-6; no clear D gene. The germline CDR1 and CDR2 sequences are MGHDK and SYGVNS. CDR3 length: 17 residues. Here the CDR3 reads CASSQIATQGYNSPLHF. The CDR3 DNA follows: TGCGCCAGCAGCCAGATTGCGACGCAAGGTTATAATTCACCCCTCCACTTT.

This clonotype showed up many times. This chain's CDR3 is CASSTIAGVQETQYF. In DNA, the CDR3 is TGTGCCAGTAGTACAATAGCGGGGGTCCAAGAGACCCAGTACTTC. The V gene is TRBV19, the J gene TRBJ2-5; 9 bases line up with TRBD2. The CDR3 consists of 15 residues. V shed 4 bases and J 1 base; nucleotides not matched to a gene: 4. Germline assignment: CDR1 LNHDA and CDR2 SQIVND (reference sequence).

This clonotype occurred many times. V and J are TRBV2 and TRBJ2-7; D possibly corresponds to TRBD1 (5 bases). V was trimmed by 5 bases and J by 3 bases, leaving 23 bases between them. The germline CDR1 and CDR2 sequences are SNHLY and FYNNEI. The CDR3 has 17 residues. Here the CDR3 reads CASSILIGREGFYEQYF. CDR3 bases: TGTGCCAGCAGTATTCTCATTGGCAGGGAAGGTTTCTACGAGCAGTACTTC.

This clonotype was observed at least ten times. The chain is built from TRBV20-1 and TRBJ2-7; D is perhaps TRBD1 or TRBD2 (5 bases each). The CDR3 runs to 13 residues. Trimming left V 2 bases short and J 6 bases short, with 14 bases between. Germline V gives CDR1 DFQATT, CDR2 SNEGSKA (reference sequence). In DNA, the CDR3 is TGCAGTGCTAGAAGGGACGCCACCCCCGAGCAGTACTTC. Translated: CSARRDATPEQYF.

This chain joins TRBV20-1 and TRBJ2-3; maybe TRBD2 (6 bases). V lost 3 bases and J lost 2, with 15 bases in between. Germline V CDR1 and CDR2: DFQATT, SNEGSKA (reference sequence). The CDR3 loop spans 15 amino acids. The CDR3 DNA is TGCAGTGCTAGGGAGGGGAACAGTCTCACAGATACGCAGTATTTT. Translated, it gives CSAREGNSLTDTQYF.

This clonotype was found many times. This chain connects TRBV20-1 to TRBJ2-5; 12 nucleotides line up with TRBD2. The germline V gene has CDR1 DFQATT and CDR2 SNEGSKA (reference sequence). Trimming cost V 5 bases and J 5 bases; bases outside gene matches: 12. CDR3 length equals 16 residues. DNA for the CDR3: TGCAGTGCTGGAAGGTGGACTAGCGGGATCGGGGAGACCCAGTACTTC. It is translated as CSAGRWTSGIGETQYF.

This clonotype has only one observation. A clone one base away is much larger, so this may be a read error. The chain links TRBV5-1 to TRBJ2-7; D possibly corresponds to TRBD2 (5 bases). CDR1 is SGHRS, CDR2 YFSETQ, per germline. The CDR3 loop spans 13 amino acids. The CDR3 coding sequence is TGCGCCAGCAGCTTGGAGCTGGGAAGGGAGCGGTACTTC. Translated: CASSLELGRERYF.

The V gene is TRBV12-3 or TRBV12-4, the J gene TRBJ2-2, with D tentatively TRBD1 (6 bases). This CDR3 is built from 16 residues. V was trimmed by 7 bases and J by 2 bases, leaving 17 bases between them. CDR3 sequence (DNA): TGTGCCAGCAAACCTACCGGGACACTTAACACCGGGGAGCTGTTTTTT. Its protein is CASKPTGTLNTGELFF.

This clonotype turned up a few times. This chain links TRBV27 with TRBJ1-5; a possible D gene is TRBD1 (5 bases). V was cut by 5 bases and J by 1 base, with 18 bases left in between. Germline V gives CDR1 MNHEY, CDR2 SMNVEV (reference sequence). The CDR3 totals 17 residues. CDR3 residues: CASSPRGGMGSNQPQHF. The CDR3, as DNA: TGTGCCAGCAGTCCCCGGGGGGGAATGGGAAGCAATCAGCCCCAGCATTTT.

The genes are TRBV25-1 and TRBJ2-2, with 9 bases identical to TRBD1. CDR1 and CDR2 from the germline V gene are MGHDK and SYGVNS. There are 16 residues in the CDR3. V dropped 6 bases and J dropped 7; count of bases not matched to a gene: 12. For the CDR3, the DNA is TGTGCCAGCAGCACCGTAAACAGGGGGCCAGGCGGGGAGCTGTTTTTT. It codes for CASSTVNRGPGGELFF.

This clonotype was picked up one time. The V gene is TRBV19, the J gene TRBJ1-2; TRBD1 aligns across 11 bases. Germline V gene data show CDR1 as LNHDA and CDR2 as SQIVND (reference sequence). The CDR3 runs 13 residues. J lost 7 bases, V lost 11 bases, and 9 bases had no gene match. The CDR3 is CAWSMDRGLGYTF. The CDR3 DNA sequence: TGTGCCTGGAGTATGGACAGGGGGCTTGGCTACACCTTC.

Of note for this clonotype: The junction shows a germline mismatch at one end, possibly a read error. This rearrangement joins TRBV10-3 to TRBJ1-2; D is perhaps TRBD1 (5 bases). Germline CDR1 reads ENHRY; CDR2 reads SYGVKD. The CDR3 extends over 14 amino acids. The CDR3 sequence: CASSEVGSAWGYIF. As DNA, the CDR3 is TGTGCCAGCAGTGAGGTGGGGTCCGCGTGGGGCTACATCTTC.

For this clonotype: Sequence at one end of the junction differs from germline and may be a read error. V usage is TRBV5-1 and J usage is TRBJ2-7; maybe TRBD1 (7 bases). The CDR3 spans 13 residues. Germline-derived CDR1 and CDR2 are SGHRS and YFSETQ. The CDR3 coding sequence is TGCGCCAGCAGCTTGATTCCGCGGGACAGTATTCACTTC. Protein product: CASSLIPRDSIHF.

This sequence joins TRBV10-3 and TRBJ1-1; D not certain. Trimming removed 5 bases from V and 1 base from J, with 14 bases in between. CDR3 length equals 15 residues. CDR1 ENHRY and CDR2 SYGVKD come from the germline V gene. CDR3 sequence (DNA): TGTGCCATCAGTACCGGGGATAAGGGGAACACTGAAGCTTTCTTT. Its protein product is CAISTGDKGNTEAFF.

The chain joins TRBV7-9 to TRBJ2-7; no clear D. In germline, CDR1 is SEHNR, CDR2 FQNEAQ (reference sequence). V lost 8 bases to trimming and J lost 5 bases, with 13 bases between them. This CDR3 has 12 amino acids. CDR3 DNA sequence: TGTGCCAGCTCCATACTCCGGGACGAGCAGTACTTC. Translated, it gives CASSILRDEQYF.

For this clonotype: At one end, the junction sequence differs from germline, possibly due to a read error. V usage is TRBV15 and J usage is TRBJ1-5; possibly TRBD1 for D (5 bases). CDR3 length: 16 residues. Germline CDR1 reads LNHNV; CDR2 reads YYDKDF (reference sequence). In DNA form, the CDR3 reads TGTGCCGCCAGCAGGGTGACAGCGGAACGCAATCAGCCCCAGCATTTT. This gives the protein CAASRVTAERNQPQHF.

The V call is TRBV19, the J call TRBJ2-7; D is perhaps TRBD1 (6 bases). Germline-derived CDR1 and CDR2 are LNHDA and SQIVND (reference sequence). V was clipped by 4 bases and J by 5 bases, with 12 bases between them. CDR3 size: 13 residues. The CDR3 DNA reads TGTGCCAGTAGTAACCGGGACATCCACGAGCAGTACTTC. This encodes CASSNRDIHEQYF.